This T cell receptor beta chain was identified during a study of cytotoxic CD8 clonotypes in ibrutinib-treated CLL. Study summary: Each sample contained, on average, under 270,000 productive templates and tens of thousands of productive rearrangements. Findings of the study overall: Clonality, elevated at ibrutinib response, dropped back toward baseline at progression.

With sequencing, the targeted depth ranged from 1 in 200,000 to 1 in 1 million T cells. Clones were sequenced by immunoSEQ multiplex PCR, and TCRdb holds only the in-frame ones, with some missing. The sample consists of hundreds of thousands of clones, around four fifths of them appearing once. The V end lost 10 bases, the J end lost 4 bases, and 19 bases lay between the germline ends. CDR3 length: 14 residues. Germline lookup yields CDR1 MDHEN and CDR2 SYDVKM. As regards this clone: Antigen specificity is unknown.

The J gene is TRBJ1-2, the V gene TRBV28; D is possibly TRBD1 (5 bases). The material was PBMCs, obtained before ibrutinib treatment. This clonotype was sampled from a human donor with chronic lymphocytic leukemia. CDR3 sequence reads: CANSPPGARYGYTF. The CDR3 nucleotides read TGTGCCAACTCTCCGCCCGGGGCCCGCTATGGCTACACCTTC.